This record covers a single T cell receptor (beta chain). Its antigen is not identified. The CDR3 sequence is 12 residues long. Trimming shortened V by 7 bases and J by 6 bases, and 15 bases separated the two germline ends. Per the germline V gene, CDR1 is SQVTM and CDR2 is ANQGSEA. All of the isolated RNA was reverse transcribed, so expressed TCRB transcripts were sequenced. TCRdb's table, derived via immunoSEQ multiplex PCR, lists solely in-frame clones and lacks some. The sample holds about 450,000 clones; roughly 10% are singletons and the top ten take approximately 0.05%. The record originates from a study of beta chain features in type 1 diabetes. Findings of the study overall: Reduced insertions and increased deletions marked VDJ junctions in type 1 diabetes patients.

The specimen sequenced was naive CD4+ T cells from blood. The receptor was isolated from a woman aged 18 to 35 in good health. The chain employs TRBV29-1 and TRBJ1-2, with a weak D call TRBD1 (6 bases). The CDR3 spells CSALSGEDGYTF. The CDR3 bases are TGCAGCGCCCTCTCAGGGGAGGATGGCTACACCTTC.